This record concerns one T cell receptor (beta chain) sequence. The same CDR3 can be traced to other DNA sequences in this sample. The sample belongs to a study of shared clonotypes between healthy human individuals. Around 100 million PBMCs went into genomic DNA for unsorted samples. Around 28,000 T cell genomes (roughly 300 ng DNA) went into each PBMC replicate. TCRdb's copy holds only in-frame clones and misses some; the assay was immunoSEQ multiplex PCR. The sample consists of fewer than 550,000 clones, about 79% of them appearing once. The germline CDR1 and CDR2 sequences are MNHNS and SASEGT. This CDR3 has 13 amino acids. Trimming shortened V by 0 bases and J by 2 bases, and 5 bases separated the two germline ends.

The chain couples TRBV6-1 to TRBJ2-7; D is unresolved. The receptor was derived from a woman in her thirties or forties in good health. Some clones in this sample may be carry-over from other donors' samples. The sequenced material came from PBMCs. The CDR3 DNA is TGTGCCAGCAGTGAAGCTGGTCCCTACGAGCAGTACTTC. Residues: CASSEAGPYEQYF.